Below are 9 T cell receptor beta chains sequenced from a single sample in a study of blood T cell repertoires in COVID-19. Clones were sequenced by immunoSEQ multiplex PCR, and TCRdb holds only the in-frame ones, with some missing. The profile shows approximately 190,000 clones, about 86% of them singletons. The sample was peripheral blood. Receptors originate from a man aged 25 to 40 with active or convalescent COVID-19.

V usage is TRBV19 and J usage is TRBJ1-5, with a tentative D call TRBD1 (6 bases). V shed 4 bases and J shed 1 base, with 11 bases lying between them. CDR1 LNHDA and CDR2 SQIVND come from the germline V gene (reference sequence). The CDR3 extends over 15 amino acids. In nucleotides, the CDR3 is TGTGCCAGTAGTACAGGGGAGAAAAGCAATCAGCCCCAGCATTTT. Translating gives CASSTGEKSNQPQHF.

A note on this clone: A read error may account for a junction end that differs from germline. The genes are TRBV28 and TRBJ1-2, with D tentatively TRBD1 (5 bases). Germline lookup yields CDR1 MDHEN and CDR2 SYDVKM. This CDR3 comprises 11 residues. CDR3 bases: TGTGCTAGCAATGGGGCGCGGGGCTACACCTTC. Protein: CASNGARGYTF.

The chain is built from TRBV28 and TRBJ1-5; D unclear. The CDR3 length is 16 residues. Trimming left V 3 bases short and J 0 bases short, with 12 bases between. CDR1 MDHEN and CDR2 SYDVKM come from the germline V gene. CDR3 nucleotide sequence: TGTGCCAGCAGTTTTCGGTACGGTTCTAGCAATCAGCCCCAGCATTTT. It is translated as CASSFRYGSSNQPQHF.

The V gene is TRBV27, the J gene TRBJ2-1; D not resolved. V was trimmed by 6 bases and J by 5 bases, leaving 23 bases between them. This CDR3 contains 17 residues. Per germline, CDR1 MNHEY and CDR2 SMNVEV (reference sequence). CDR3 protein: CASSPRGGTNSDNEQFF. CDR3 bases: TGTGCCAGCAGCCCTCGCGGTGGCACGAACTCGGACAATGAGCAGTTCTTC.

The chain is built from TRBV9 and TRBJ2-3, with D perhaps TRBD2 (5 bases). V lost 5 bases and J lost 1, with 11 bases in between. The CDR3 sequence is 14 residues long. The V gene's germline CDR1 is SGDLS and CDR2 YYNGEE. Here the CDR3 reads CASRPELGTDTQYF. The CDR3 nucleotides read TGTGCCAGCAGGCCAGAACTAGGCACAGATACGCAGTATTTT.

J is TRBJ1-2 and V is TRBV28; maybe TRBD1 (5 bases). Germline loops: CDR1 MDHEN, CDR2 SYDVKM. V lost 3 bases, J lost 0 bases, and 11 bases lay in between. The CDR3 length is 15 residues. CDR3 bases: TGTGCCAGCAGTTTGATGGCAGGGACTAACTATGGCTACACCTTC. Encoded protein: CASSLMAGTNYGYTF.

The V gene is TRBV2, the J gene TRBJ1-2, with 8 bases identical to TRBD1. CDR1 SNHLY and CDR2 FYNNEI come from the germline V gene. V gave up 5 bases and J gave up 6 bases; unmatched junction bases: 5. The CDR3 has 13 amino acids. The CDR3 region is CASSYNRGDGYTF. The CDR3 nucleotides read TGTGCCAGCAGTTACAACAGGGGGGATGGCTACACCTTC.

This clone has just one count. The chain couples TRBV6-5 to TRBJ1-3, with TRBD1 as a possible D gene (5 bases). The CDR3 contains 15 residues. Germline lookup yields CDR1 MNHEY and CDR2 SVGAGI. The V end lost 5 bases, the J end lost 4 bases, and 15 bases lay between the germline ends. In nucleotides, the CDR3 is TGTGCCAGCAGTCGTTGGGGGGGTTCCGGAAACACCATATATTTT. It specifies CASSRWGGSGNTIYF.

This rearrangement joins TRBV9 to TRBJ2-1, with TRBD2 matching 7 bases. The CDR3 runs 15 residues. V shed 5 bases and J 2 bases; nucleotides not matched to a gene: 7. The germline gives CDR1 SGDLS, CDR2 YYNGEE. The CDR3 here is CASSLLADPYNEQFF. The CDR3 coding sequence is TGTGCCAGCAGTCTCCTAGCGGACCCCTACAATGAGCAGTTCTTC.